The next 27 T cell receptor beta chains were all read from a single sample in a study of blood T cell repertoires in COVID-19. Sequencing was performed with immunoSEQ multiplex PCR; in TCRdb, only in-frame clones are kept and a portion is missing. The sample lists under 95,000 clones, approximately 79% occurring once. The sequenced material came from peripheral blood. These receptors were collected from a man between 60 and 70 years old with active or convalescent COVID-19.

The V gene is TRBV20-1, the J gene TRBJ2-1; TRBD1 matches 9 bases. V was pared by 5 bases and J by 15 bases, with 5 bases of the junction left unmatched. The length of the CDR3 is 10 residues. Per germline, CDR1 DFQATT and CDR2 SNEGSKA (reference sequence). The DNA of the CDR3 is TGCAGTGCTGCCGGGACAGGGCCGTTCTTC. The encoded protein is CSAAGTGPFF.

This clone was seen only a few times. The V gene is TRBV2, the J gene TRBJ2-3, with D perhaps matching TRBD2 (6 bases). Trimming stripped 5 bases from V and 7 bases from J, with 7 bases between. The CDR3 length is 11 residues. Looked up from germline, CDR1 is SNHLY and CDR2 is FYNNEI. The CDR3 region is CASSRDYTQYF. The CDR3 DNA is TGTGCCAGCAGTCGGGACTATACGCAGTATTTT. The full variable domain, completed using reference TRBV2 and TRBJ2-3, is EPEVTQTPSHQVTQMGQEVILRCVPISNHLYFYWYRQILGQKVEFLVSFYNNEISEKSEIFDDQFSVERPDGSNFTLKIRSTKLEDSAMYFCASSRDYTQYFGPGTRLTVL.

The rearrangement joins TRBV19 to TRBJ2-2; TRBD2 aligns across 14 bases. Germline lookup yields CDR1 LNHDA and CDR2 SQIVND (reference sequence). The CDR3 loop spans 17 amino acids. Trimming at V came to 5 bases and at J to 7 bases, leaving 9 bases not matched to a gene. Written as DNA, the CDR3 is TGTGCCAGTAGTCCCCGGACTAGCGGGGGGCGGTTCGGGGAGCTGTTTTTT. This translates into CASSPRTSGGRFGELFF.

The J gene is TRBJ1-5, the V gene TRBV30; possibly TRBD1 for D (5 bases). From germline, CDR1 is GTSNPN and CDR2 SVGIG (reference sequence). The ends were cut back, 5 bases at V and 1 base at J, with 9 bases in the middle. CDR3 length equals 13 residues. The CDR3 coding sequence is TGTGCCTGGCGGACACTAAGCAATCAGCCCCAGCATTTT. Translation gives CAWRTLSNQPQHF. Complete variable domain (other parts from reference TRBV30 and TRBJ1-5): SQTIHQWPATLVQPVGSPLSLECTVEGTSNPNLYWYRQAAGRGLQLLFYSVGIGQISSEVPQNLSASRPQDRQFILSSKKLLLSDSGFYLCAWRTLSNQPQHFGDGTRLSIL.

This clone was found once. The chain recombines TRBV4-3 with TRBJ1-1; D gene unclear. The germline gives CDR1 LGHNA, CDR2 YSLEER. The CDR3 contains 13 residues. V was clipped by 4 bases and J by 2 bases, with 8 bases between them. For the CDR3, the DNA is TGCGCCAGCAGCCTTACACCCAACACTGAAGCTTTCTTT. Protein sequence: CASSLTPNTEAFF.

This clone was recorded a few times. The gene calls are TRBV5-8 and TRBJ1-5; no clear D. Germline-derived CDR1 and CDR2 are SGHTS and YDEGEE. V lost 0 bases, J lost 3 bases, and 10 bases lay in between. The CDR3 loop spans 15 amino acids. The CDR3 nucleotides are TGTGCCAGCAGCTTGGGCGATAGCTACAATCAGCCCCAGCATTTT. Residues: CASSLGDSYNQPQHF.

In regard to this clone: A single base separates this from a much larger clone, so it may be a read error. This sample includes further DNA sequences coding for the same CDR3. The chain joins TRBV19 to TRBJ1-4; 8 bases agree with TRBD1. Looked up from germline, CDR1 is LNHDA and CDR2 is SQIVND (reference sequence). This CDR3 region has 13 residues. J was trimmed by 6 bases and V by 8 bases; bases with no gene match: 5. The CDR3 nucleotides read TGTGCCAGTTCAGGGGGCCGGTATGAAAAACTGTTTTTT. Amino acid sequence: CASSGGRYEKLFF.

This chain uses TRBV13 with TRBJ2-5, with a tentative D call TRBD2 (6 bases). Trimming removed 5 bases at V and 2 bases at J, with 9 bases between. CDR1 is PRHDT and CDR2 is FYEKMQ in the germline V gene (reference sequence). This CDR3 comprises 13 residues. The CDR3 DNA sequence: TGTGCCAGCAGCATGGAGGGGCAAGAGACCCAGTACTTC. Amino acid sequence: CASSMEGQETQYF.

There are a few counts of this clone. The rearrangement links TRBV5-4 to TRBJ1-1; 9 nucleotides agree with TRBD1. CDR1 is SGHNT, CDR2 YYREEE, per germline (reference sequence). Trimming removed 4 bases from V and 4 bases from J; junction bases left unmatched: 8. The CDR3 spans 15 residues. The CDR3 spells CASSAPGQGGTEAFF. The CDR3 DNA is TGTGCCAGCAGCGCCCCGGGACAGGGAGGCACTGAAGCTTTCTTT.

The genes are TRBV30 and TRBJ2-1; D possibly corresponds to TRBD2 (5 bases). V was cut by 0 bases and J by 3 bases, with 15 bases left in between. The CDR3 covers 16 residues. Germline-derived CDR1 and CDR2 are GTSNPN and SVGIG (reference sequence). CDR3 sequence reads: CAWSVLSGKDYNEQFF. CDR3 DNA: TGTGCCTGGAGTGTACTTTCCGGGAAGGACTACAATGAGCAGTTCTTC.

The table lists this clone with a count of one. The gene calls are TRBV28 and TRBJ1-5; 7 nucleotides line up with TRBD1. The V segment lost 5 bases and the J segment 6 bases; nucleotides outside the gene matches: 13. The CDR3 contains 16 residues. The germline V gene encodes CDR1 MDHEN and CDR2 SYDVKM. CDR3 loop: CASSPTPRDSRQPQHF. The DNA for the CDR3 is TGTGCCAGCAGTCCGACCCCCCGGGACAGTCGTCAGCCCCAGCATTTT.

J is TRBJ2-7 and V is TRBV6-5, with D maybe TRBD1 (6 bases). The CDR3 extends over 14 amino acids. Germline lookup yields CDR1 MNHEY and CDR2 SVGAGI. V dropped 4 bases and J dropped 2 bases, with 12 bases sitting between them. The CDR3 region has the DNA TGTGCCAGCAGTTCAACCCGGGACACCTACGAGCAGTACTTC. It yields the protein CASSSTRDTYEQYF.

In nucleotides, the CDR3 is TGTGCCAGCAGCAAAGCGCTTGATTGGACAGGGTATATTGGTGAGCAGTTCTTC. It translates to CASSKALDWTGYIGEQFF. The gene calls are TRBV21-1 and TRBJ2-1; the table's D call, TRBD1, has no DNA check behind it. TRBV21-1 corresponds to a pseudogene. This CDR3 spans 18 amino acids.

This clone was detected only once. The V gene is TRBV12-3 or TRBV12-4, the J gene TRBJ1-5; D is unresolved. CDR3 length: 13 residues. Trimming pared 5 bases from V and 6 bases from J, leaving 11 bases between. The CDR3, as DNA: TGTGCCAGCAGTACATTCCGGGGTCAGCCCCAGCATTTT. Amino acid sequence: CASSTFRGQPQHF.

The chain carries TRBV5-3 and TRBJ2-3, with 10 bases identical to TRBD2. TRBV5-3 is placed among ORFs of uncertain function. With 4 bases clipped from V and 2 bases from J, the junction kept 10 bases outside the gene matches. The CDR3 length is 17 residues. The CDR3 bases are TGTGCCAGAAGCACGAAACTAGCGGGGACACCCACAGATACGCAGTATTTT. Translating it yields CARSTKLAGTPTDTQYF.

The V and J genes are TRBV28 and TRBJ1-3, with 10 positions matching TRBD1. The CDR3 loop spans 17 amino acids. V was pared by 5 bases and J by 0 bases, with 7 bases of the junction left unmatched. CDR1 and CDR2 (germline): MDHEN, SYDVKM. The CDR3 spells CASSEGTGEFSGNTIYF. The CDR3 DNA reads TGTGCCAGCAGTGAGGGGACAGGGGAATTCTCTGGAAACACCATATATTTT.

The V call is TRBV15, the J call TRBJ2-5, with 8 bases lining up with TRBD1. CDR3 length: 14 amino acids. Germline values: CDR1 LNHNV, CDR2 YYDKDF (reference sequence). V lost 4 bases, J lost 2 bases, and 3 bases stayed unmatched. The CDR3 loop is CATSTRQGQETQYF. In nucleotides, the CDR3 is TGTGCCACCAGCACTAGACAGGGGCAAGAGACCCAGTACTTC.

This clone has only a few counts. The rearrangement links TRBV5-4 to TRBJ1-1; perhaps TRBD1 as D (5 bases). With 4 bases removed from V and 5 bases from J, the gap between germline ends came to 9 bases. There are 12 residues in the CDR3. Germline V CDR1 and CDR2: SGHNT, YYREEE (reference sequence). The CDR3 DNA reads as TGTGCCAGCAGCCCGGAGGGGACTGAAGCTTTCTTT. It specifies CASSPEGTEAFF.

V is TRBV28 and J is TRBJ2-7; TRBD1 matches at 9 bases. The CDR3 runs to 14 residues. Germline assignment: CDR1 MDHEN and CDR2 SYDVKM. V dropped 7 bases and J dropped 0; count of bases not matched to a gene: 4. In DNA, the CDR3 is TGTGCCAGCATGGGGACAGGGAGCTCCTACGAGCAGTACTTC. Translated, it gives CASMGTGSSYEQYF.

This clone was observed once. The rearrangement links TRBV11-3 to TRBJ2-2; D is possibly TRBD1 (5 bases). V lost 5 bases to trimming and J lost 7 bases, with 11 bases between them. The CDR3 loop spans 13 amino acids. CDR1 and CDR2 from the germline V gene are SGHNT and YENEEA. CDR3 in amino acids: CASSLQGGGELFF. Here the CDR3 DNA reads TGTGCCAGCAGCCTCCAGGGTGGCGGGGAGCTGTTTTTT. Drawing the rest from reference TRBV11-3 and TRBJ2-2, the complete variable domain is EAGVVQSPRYKIIEKKQPVAFWCNPISGHNTLYWYLQNLGQGPELLIRYENEEAVDDSQLPKDRFSAERLKGVDSTLKIQPAELGDSAVYLCASSLQGGGELFFGEGSRLTVL.

V gene TRBV6-5 combines with J gene TRBJ1-3; D uncertain. The V end lost 4 bases, the J end lost 0 bases, and 10 bases lay between the germline ends. CDR1 and CDR2 (germline): MNHEY, SVGAGI. This CDR3 has 15 residues. CDR3 bases: TGTGCCAGCAGTTCCACAACTATCTCTGGAAACACCATATATTTT. It codes for CASSSTTISGNTIYF.

The V and J genes are TRBV5-1 and TRBJ2-7, with TRBD2 matching 10 bases. CDR1 and CDR2 (germline): SGHRS, YFSETQ. The CDR3 is 16 amino acids. J lost 4 bases, V lost 4 bases, and 11 bases had no gene match. DNA of the CDR3: TGCGCCAGCAGCCCTGGTGTAGCGGGGGGTTTGTACGAGCAGTACTTC. Protein sequence: CASSPGVAGGLYEQYF.

The CDR3 bases are TGCAGTGCTAGTTCTAGCGGATGGATAGGGACGCAGTATTTT. This encodes CSASSSGWIGTQYF. The chain has TRBV20-1 and TRBJ2-3; 7 positions agree with TRBD2. In germline, CDR1 is DFQATT, CDR2 SNEGSKA (reference sequence). This CDR3 spans 14 amino acids. V gave up 3 bases and J gave up 9 bases; unmatched junction bases: 12.

The chain has TRBV4-1 and TRBJ1-2; 8 positions agree with TRBD1. V lost 1 base, J lost 3 bases, and 7 bases stayed unmatched. The CDR3 is 16 amino acids. The germline V gene encodes CDR1 MGHRA and CDR2 YSYEKL. CDR3 region: CASSQGRQGRYYGYTF. For the CDR3, the DNA is TGCGCCAGCAGCCAAGGAAGACAGGGGAGGTACTATGGCTACACCTTC.

The rearrangement links TRBV10-3 to TRBJ1-1, with D tentatively TRBD1 (6 bases). Germline V CDR1 and CDR2: ENHRY, SYGVKD. V gave up 5 bases and J gave up 0 bases, with 10 bases separating them. This CDR3 has 14 residues. The DNA for the CDR3 is TGTGCCATCAGTCAACAGGGAGTGAACACTGAAGCTTTCTTT. Translation gives CAISQQGVNTEAFF.

Judged by abundance, this clone is medium-sized. The chain carries TRBV18 and TRBJ2-2; 9 bases line up with TRBD1. Germline V lookup: CDR1 KGHSH, CDR2 LQKENI. J lost 4 bases, V lost 3 bases, and 9 bases had no gene match. The CDR3 extends over 17 amino acids. CDR3 sequence (DNA): TGTGCCAGCTCACCGTTCACAGGGGGCGAGGTCACCGGGGAGCTGTTTTTT. Its translation: CASSPFTGGEVTGELFF.

In this sample, this clone turned up once. V usage is TRBV7-2 and J usage is TRBJ2-7; 8 bases fit TRBD2. From germline, CDR1 is SGHTA and CDR2 FQGNSA. V dropped 5 bases and J dropped 0; count of bases not matched to a gene: 6. This CDR3 has 15 amino acids. CDR3 residues: CASSPRLAGSYEQYF. The CDR3 DNA follows: TGTGCCAGCAGCCCCCGGCTAGCGGGCTCCTACGAGCAGTACTTC. Full variable domain (outside the CDR3, taken from reference TRBV7-2 and TRBJ2-7): GAGVSQSPSNKVTEKGKDVELRCDPISGHTALYWYRQSLGQGLEFLIYFQGNSAPDKSGLPSDRFSAERTGGSVSTLTIQRTQQEDSAVYLCASSPRLAGSYEQYFGPGTRLTVT.